One T cell receptor (beta chain) is described in this entry. The antigen remains undetermined. The CDR3 consists of 14 residues. The germline gives CDR1 SQVTM, CDR2 ANQGSEA. V gave up 1 base and J gave up 4 bases, with 13 bases separating them. The data are from a study of vaccination effects on CD4 cells after COVID-19. Expansion with viral peptide pools was applied to antigen-specific CD4+ T cells by the ViraFEST assay prior to sequencing. An approximately 10-day culture period preceded the isolation of CD4+ T cells. It was two doses of either the BNT162b2 or mRNA-1273 vaccine that participants received. After two million PBMC were placed in each well, they were cultured with around 10 IU/ml IL-2 and 10 ug/ml peptides. Each culture had half its medium swapped for IL-2 medium on days 3 and 7. Only in-frame clones appear in the TCRdb table, and some are missing; sequencing was by immunoSEQ multiplex PCR. The sample lists approximately 14,000 clones; 75% were seen once.

The source was CD4+ T cells from PBMCs cultured with HCoV-NL63 spike peptides, collected after COVID-19 vaccination. This TCR derives from a human donor who received a COVID-19 vaccine. The rearrangement uses TRBV29-1 and TRBJ1-1; D may be TRBD1 (5 bases). This chain's CDR3 is CSVEVAGVGTEAFF. The CDR3 coding sequence is TGCAGCGTTGAAGTAGCGGGGGTGGGCACTGAAGCTTTCTTT.